This entry features one T cell receptor (beta chain) sequence. The antigen it recognizes is unknown. No quality values exist for individual bases; no much larger clone is one base distant. Receptor amplification or capture employed the immunoSEQ multiplex PCR assay. TCRdb obtained this table from immuneACCESS and retained in-frame rearrangements with V and J assigned. These tables miss some clones; where compared with another copy, unresolved V genes account for less than half of the shortfall, and the remainder is unexplained. The sample data list about 66,000 clones, and nearly 98% of these were observed just once. The top ten constitute 0.2% to 0.3% of the sample. This entry comes from a study of technical replicates of blood from several donors listed by TCRdb under 2017. Sequenced input: T cells isolated from PBMCs. The sequence came from a human donor in good health.

This receptor has the CDR3 CASSLRSGGNEKLFF. The DNA reads as follows: TGTGCCAGCTCACTCCGTTCAGGGGGTAATGAAAAACTGTTTTTT. Recombination joined TRBV18 with TRBJ1-4; TRBD1 fits 7 bases in the junction. The CDR3 measures 15 amino acids from cysteine to phenylalanine. Only the CDR3 region is kept as DNA, spanning 45 bases read in frame from base 1. V loses 4 bases at its end and J loses 4 bases; junction bases beyond the gene matches: 6. In the germline V gene, CDR1 corresponds to KGHSH and CDR2 to LQKENI. Beyond the CDR3, the reference TRBV18 and TRBJ1-4 genes provide the residues; the full variable domain reads: NAGVMQNPRHLVRRRGQEARLRCSPMKGHSHVYWYRQLPEEGLKFMVYLQKENIIDESGMPKERFSAEFPKEGPSILRIQQVVRGDSAAYFCASSLRSGGNEKLFFGSGTQLSVL.